These 14 T cell receptor beta chains were all obtained from the same sample, sequenced in a study of T cell repertoires in cytomegalovirus infection (dated by TCRdb to the late 2010s). For sequencing, an Illumina HiSeq 1500 was employed. Through fastp at Q25 and MiXCR, TCRdb rebuilt clones from the public reads, retaining in-frame beta chains. Records with the same CDR3 protein are collapsed into one entry carrying the most frequent genes and DNA. For this sample the table gives more than 140,000 distinct CDR3 sequences, of which roughly 6% were detected only once. The ten largest clones represent around 17% of the sample. The source material was PBMCs. Receptors were obtained from a human donor in good health (CMV status not recorded). Some clones in this sample may be carry-over from other donors' samples.

This clonotype was found many times. The chain joins TRBV6-1 to TRBJ1-6, with D unclear. V was cut by 6 bases and J by 5 bases, with 5 bases left in between. CDR1 is MNHNS and CDR2 is SASEGT in the germline V gene. This CDR3 is built from 12 residues. Here the CDR3 reads CASSRDNSPLHF. CDR3 nucleotides: TGTGCCAGCAGCAGAGATAATTCACCCCTCCACTTT.

This clonotype appeared many times. The gene calls are TRBV12-5 and TRBJ1-2, with 8 positions matching TRBD1. From germline, CDR1 is LGHNT and CDR2 FRNRAP. Unmatched junction bases numbered 17, after V lost 5 bases and J lost 3 bases. The CDR3 runs 18 residues. The CDR3 sequence is CASGRRKEQDRGDYGYTF. The CDR3 DNA sequence: TGTGCTAGTGGTCGACGGAAGGAACAAGACAGGGGAGACTATGGCTACACCTTC.

This clonotype showed up many times. The J gene is TRBJ1-4, the V gene TRBV6-6; D gene uncertain. In germline, CDR1 is MNHNY, CDR2 SVGAGI (reference sequence). CDR3 size: 11 residues. The germline V and J ends were trimmed by 4 bases and 8 bases, with 5 bases remaining between them. CDR3 bases: TGTGCCAGCAGTTGGGGAGAAAAACTGTTTTTT. Its translation is CASSWGEKLFF.

This clonotype came up many times. The V gene is TRBV15, the J gene TRBJ2-2, with 7 bases lining up with TRBD1. Germline V gene sequence: CDR1 LNHNV, CDR2 YYDKDF (reference sequence). Trimming at V came to 0 bases and at J to 2 bases, leaving 6 bases not matched to a gene. There are 17 residues in the CDR3. CDR3 loop: CATSRDQRTGNTGELFF. As DNA, the CDR3 is TGTGCCACCAGCAGAGATCAGAGGACAGGAAACACCGGGGAGCTGTTTTTT.

Of note for this clonotype: This may be a read error: a much more frequent sequence differs by one nucleotide. Because the CDR3 is missing its conserved closing phenylalanine or tryptophan, this is likely a read error. V gene TRBV20-1 combines with J gene TRBJ2-5, with D possibly TRBD2 on 6 matching bases. The CDR3 loop spans 14 amino acids. Germline assignment: CDR1 DFQATT and CDR2 SNEGSKA (reference sequence). Trimming shortened V by 0 bases and J by 4 bases, and 12 bases separated the two germline ends. CDR3 sequence reads: CSARDTGVRETQYY. The CDR3 nucleotides read TGCAGTGCTAGAGATACGGGGGTGAGAGAGACCCAGTACTAC.

In its sample, this clonotype was seen a few times. CDR3 bases: TGTGCCAGCAGTGAAGTTTCTTCACCCCTCCACTTT. This translates into CASSEVSSPLHF. The rearrangement links TRBV25-1 to TRBJ1-6; D remains ambiguous. The CDR3 is 12 amino acids. Germline loops: CDR1 MGHDK, CDR2 SYGVNS. Trimming stripped 2 bases from V and 9 bases from J, with 5 bases between.

At least ten counts were recorded for this clonotype. J is TRBJ2-7 and V is TRBV6-2 or TRBV6-3, with TRBD1 as a possible D gene (5 bases). V lost 0 bases, J lost 3 bases, and 9 bases lay in between. The CDR3 consists of 14 residues. Germline CDR1 MNHEY, CDR2 SVGEGT. In nucleotides, the CDR3 is TGTGCCAGCAGTTACTCGCGCCAGGGCTACGAGCAGTACTTC. Its translation: CASSYSRQGYEQYF.

This clonotype has ten or more counts. The gene calls are TRBV20-1 and TRBJ2-7; 7 bases fit TRBD1. Losses at the gene ends were 4 bases for V and 4 bases for J; bases not matched to a gene: 4. Germline V gives CDR1 DFQATT, CDR2 SNEGSKA (reference sequence). The CDR3 loop spans 12 amino acids. The CDR3 nucleotides read TGCAGTGCTACAGGGACAGCATACGAGCAGTACTTC. This encodes CSATGTAYEQYF.

J is TRBJ1-2 and V is TRBV6-2 or TRBV6-3, with TRBD1 matching over 8 bases. Germline V gene sequence: CDR1 MNHEY, CDR2 SVGEGT. This CDR3 has 16 amino acids. Unmatched junction bases numbered 18, after V lost 6 bases and J lost 9 bases. CDR3 residues: CASSQEPRTGKKSYTF. The CDR3 DNA reads TGTGCCAGCAGCCAGGAGCCCAGGACAGGGAAAAAGAGCTACACCTTC.

This clonotype appeared many times. This rearrangement joins TRBV11-1 to TRBJ2-2, with a tentative D call TRBD2 (5 bases). Germline values: CDR1 SGHAT, CDR2 FQDESV (reference sequence). The CDR3 runs 15 residues. V dropped 1 base and J dropped 4 bases, with 10 bases sitting between them. The CDR3 bases are TGTGCCAGCAGCTTAGGGACGGGAATCACCGGGGAGCTGTTTTTT. Its translation is CASSLGTGITGELFF. The variable domain in full, completed from reference TRBV11-1 and TRBJ2-2, reads EAEVAQSPRYKITEKSQAVAFWCDPISGHATLYWYRQILGQGPELLVQFQDESVVDDSQLPKDRFSAERLKGVDSTLKIQPAELGDSAMYLCASSLGTGITGELFFGEGSRLTVL.

This clonotype appeared many times. The chain carries TRBV7-2 and TRBJ2-3; D is unclear. This CDR3 has 16 residues. The ends were cut back, 0 bases at V and 0 bases at J, with 10 bases in the middle. Germline-derived CDR1 and CDR2 are SGHTA and FQGNSA. Here the CDR3 DNA reads TGTGCCAGCAGCTTAGCCACTACCCTTAGCACAGATACGCAGTATTTT. Amino acid sequence: CASSLATTLSTDTQYF.

The chain carries TRBV19 and TRBJ1-1; D ambiguous. The CDR3 totals 13 residues. V was cut by 3 bases and J by 1 base, with 6 bases left in between. The germline V gene encodes CDR1 LNHDA and CDR2 SQIVND (reference sequence). This chain's CDR3 is CASSIRQNTEAFF. The CDR3 region has the DNA TGTGCCAGTAGTATTCGACAGAACACTGAAGCTTTCTTT. Complete variable domain (other parts from reference TRBV19 and TRBJ1-1): DGGITQSPKYLFRKEGQNVTLSCEQNLNHDAMYWYRQDPGQGLRLIYYSQIVNDFQKGDIAEGYSVSREKKESFPLTVTSAQKNPTAFYLCASSIRQNTEAFFGQGTRLTVV.

At least ten counts were recorded for this clonotype. A read error may account for a junction end that differs from germline. V gene TRBV7-2 combines with J gene TRBJ1-2; D is uncertain. The CDR3 covers 11 residues. Germline CDR1 is SGHTA and CDR2 is FQGNSA. CDR3 nucleotide sequence: TGTGCCAGCAGCTTAGATCTCCCCGCGGCATTC. Encoded protein: CASSLDLPAAF.

V is TRBV2 and J is TRBJ2-1; D call uncertain. CDR3 size: 15 residues. CDR1 and CDR2 from the germline V gene are SNHLY and FYNNEI. The V end lost 5 bases, the J end lost 1 base, and 12 bases lay between the germline ends. This CDR3 reads CASSKTTGSYNEQFF. The CDR3 bases are TGTGCCAGCAGTAAGACCACGGGTTCCTACAATGAGCAGTTCTTC. Full variable domain (missing parts from reference TRBV2 and TRBJ2-1): EPEVTQTPSHQVTQMGQEVILRCVPISNHLYFYWYRQILGQKVEFLVSFYNNEISEKSEIFDDQFSVERPDGSNFTLKIRSTKLEDSAMYFCASSKTTGSYNEQFFGPGTRLTVL.